This T cell receptor beta chain appears in the sequencing data of a study of shared clonotypes between healthy human individuals. Splitting of each subset's genomic DNA was done evenly across several immunoSEQ plates. Original analysis: In the immunoSEQ data, sequences were junction-only and lacked quality scores, so filtering differed. Sequencing was performed with immunoSEQ multiplex PCR; in TCRdb, only in-frame clones are kept and a portion is missing. That table is the source of V, J and clone size, and D and trimming were worked out from the DNA. This sample has approximately 480,000 clones, with nearly 80% found just once. CDR1 and CDR2 (germline): SGHVS, FQNEAQ. This CDR3 region has 16 residues. J lost 4 bases, V lost 1 base, and 6 bases had no gene match.

The J gene is TRBJ2-1, the V gene TRBV7-8; 8 nucleotides line up with TRBD2. Material: PBMCs. This receptor was taken from a woman aged 40 to 55 in good health. Some clones in this sample may be carry-over from other donors' samples. The DNA of the CDR3 is TGTGCCAGCAGCTTAGTATCGGGACTAGTTTACAATGAGCAGTTCTTC. Amino acid sequence: CASSLVSGLVYNEQFF. Looking up the rest from reference TRBV7-8 and TRBJ2-1 gives the full variable domain: GAGVSQSPRYKVAKRGQDVALRCDPISGHVSLFWYQQALGQGPEFLTYFQNEAQLDKSGLPSDRFFAERPEGSVSTLKIQRTQQEDSAVYLCASSLVSGLVYNEQFFGPGTRLTVL.